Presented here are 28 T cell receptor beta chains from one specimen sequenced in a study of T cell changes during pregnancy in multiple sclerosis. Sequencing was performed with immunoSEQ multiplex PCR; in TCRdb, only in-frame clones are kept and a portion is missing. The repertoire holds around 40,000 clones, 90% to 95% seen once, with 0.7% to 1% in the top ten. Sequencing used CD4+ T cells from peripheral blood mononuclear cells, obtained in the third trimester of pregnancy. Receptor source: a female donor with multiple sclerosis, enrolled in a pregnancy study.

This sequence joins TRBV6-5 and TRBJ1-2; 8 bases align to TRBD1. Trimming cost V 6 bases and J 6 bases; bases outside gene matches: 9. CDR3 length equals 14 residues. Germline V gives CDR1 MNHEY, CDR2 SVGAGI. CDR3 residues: CASSPTGDNDGYTF. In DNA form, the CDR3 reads TGTGCCAGCAGCCCGACAGGGGACAATGATGGCTACACCTTC.

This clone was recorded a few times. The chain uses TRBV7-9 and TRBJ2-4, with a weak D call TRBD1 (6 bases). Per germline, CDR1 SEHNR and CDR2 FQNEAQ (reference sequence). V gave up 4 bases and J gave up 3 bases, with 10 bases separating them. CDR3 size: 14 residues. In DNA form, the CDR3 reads TGTGCCAGCAGCTGGCCGACAGGCAAAAACATTCAGTACTTC. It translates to CASSWPTGKNIQYF.

CDR3 loop: CASSESGRTEAFF. The CDR3 DNA follows: TGTGCCAGCAGTGAATCGGGGAGGACTGAAGCTTTCTTT. The chain couples TRBV6-1 to TRBJ1-1, with D unclear. V was clipped by 2 bases and J by 5 bases, with 9 bases between them. From germline, CDR1 is MNHNS and CDR2 SASEGT. The CDR3 length is 13 residues.

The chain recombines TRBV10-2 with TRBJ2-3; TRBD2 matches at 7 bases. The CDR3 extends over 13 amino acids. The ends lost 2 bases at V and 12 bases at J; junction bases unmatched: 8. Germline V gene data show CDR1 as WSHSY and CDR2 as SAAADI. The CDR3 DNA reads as TGCGCCAGCAGTGAGCCGCCCGGGACTACCCAGTATTTT. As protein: CASSEPPGTTQYF.

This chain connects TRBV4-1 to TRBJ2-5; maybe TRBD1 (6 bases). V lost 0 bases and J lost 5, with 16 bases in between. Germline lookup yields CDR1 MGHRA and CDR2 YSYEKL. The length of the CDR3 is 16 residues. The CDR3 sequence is CASSQEGAVQGETQYF. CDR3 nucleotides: TGCGCCAGCAGCCAAGAGGGGGCAGTGCAGGGCGAGACCCAGTACTTC.

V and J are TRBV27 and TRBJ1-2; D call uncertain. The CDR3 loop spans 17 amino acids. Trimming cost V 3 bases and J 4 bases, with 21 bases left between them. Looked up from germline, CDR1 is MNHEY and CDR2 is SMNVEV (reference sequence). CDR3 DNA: TGTGCCAGCAGTTTCCGTGTCGGGTCAGACCTTCTCTATGGCTACACCTTC. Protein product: CASSFRVGSDLLYGYTF.

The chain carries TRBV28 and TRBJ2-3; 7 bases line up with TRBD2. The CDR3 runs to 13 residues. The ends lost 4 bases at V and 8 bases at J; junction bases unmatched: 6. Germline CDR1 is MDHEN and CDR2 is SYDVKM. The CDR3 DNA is TGTGCCAGCAGTTCCCCGGGGGGAGGTACGCAGTATTTT. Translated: CASSSPGGGTQYF.

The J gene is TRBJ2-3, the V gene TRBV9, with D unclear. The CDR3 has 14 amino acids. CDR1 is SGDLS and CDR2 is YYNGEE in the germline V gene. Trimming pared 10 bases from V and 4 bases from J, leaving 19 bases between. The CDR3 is CAHQPTASPDTQYF. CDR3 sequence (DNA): TGTGCCCACCAACCCACGGCTAGTCCAGATACGCAGTATTTT.

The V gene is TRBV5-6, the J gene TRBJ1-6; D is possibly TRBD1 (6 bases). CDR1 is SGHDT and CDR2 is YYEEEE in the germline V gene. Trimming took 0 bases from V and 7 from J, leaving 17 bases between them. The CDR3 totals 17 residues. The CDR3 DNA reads TGTGCCAGCAGCTTGGCTCGTGGGGGCAACGTAAATTCACCCCTCCACTTT. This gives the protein CASSLARGGNVNSPLHF. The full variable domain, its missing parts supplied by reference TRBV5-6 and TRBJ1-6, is DAGVTQSPTHLIKTRGQQVTLRCSPKSGHDTVSWYQQALGQGPQFIFQYYEEEERQRGNFPDRFSGHQFPNYSSELNVNALLLGDSALYLCASSLARGGNVNSPLHFGNGTRLTVT.

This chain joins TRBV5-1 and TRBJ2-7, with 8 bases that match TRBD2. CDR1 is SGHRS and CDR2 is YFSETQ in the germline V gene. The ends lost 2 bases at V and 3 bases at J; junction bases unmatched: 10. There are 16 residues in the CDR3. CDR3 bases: TGCGCCAGCAGCTTCCCTCCCGGGAGGGCCTACTACGAGCAGTACTTC. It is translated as CASSFPPGRAYYEQYF.

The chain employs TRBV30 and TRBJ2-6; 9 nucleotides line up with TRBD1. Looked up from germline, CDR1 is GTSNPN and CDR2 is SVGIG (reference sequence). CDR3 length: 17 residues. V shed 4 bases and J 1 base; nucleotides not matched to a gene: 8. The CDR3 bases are TGTGCCTGGAACCGGGACAGGGCTTTGTCTGGGGCCAACGTCCTGACTTTC. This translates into CAWNRDRALSGANVLTF. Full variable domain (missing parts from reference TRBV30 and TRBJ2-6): SQTIHQWPATLVQPVGSPLSLECTVEGTSNPNLYWYRQAAGRGLQLLFYSVGIGQISSEVPQNLSASRPQDRQFILSSKKLLLSDSGFYLCAWNRDRALSGANVLTFGAGSRLTVL.

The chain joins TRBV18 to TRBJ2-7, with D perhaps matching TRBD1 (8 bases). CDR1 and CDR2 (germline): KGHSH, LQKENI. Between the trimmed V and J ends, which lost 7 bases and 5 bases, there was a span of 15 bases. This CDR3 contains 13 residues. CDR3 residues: CASLGQGGDEQYF. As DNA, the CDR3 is TGTGCCAGCTTAGGACAGGGAGGGGACGAGCAGTACTTC. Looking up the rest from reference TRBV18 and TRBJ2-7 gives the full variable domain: NAGVMQNPRHLVRRRGQEARLRCSPMKGHSHVYWYRQLPEEGLKFMVYLQKENIIDESGMPKERFSAEFPKEGPSILRIQQVVRGDSAAYFCASLGQGGDEQYFGPGTRLTVT.

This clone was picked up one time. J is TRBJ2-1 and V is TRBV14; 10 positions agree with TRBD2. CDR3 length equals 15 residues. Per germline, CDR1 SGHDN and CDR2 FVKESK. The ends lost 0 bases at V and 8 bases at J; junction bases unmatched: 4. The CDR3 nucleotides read TGTGCCAGCAGCCAAGATCGGAGCGGGAGGGATGAGCAGTTCTTC. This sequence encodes CASSQDRSGRDEQFF.

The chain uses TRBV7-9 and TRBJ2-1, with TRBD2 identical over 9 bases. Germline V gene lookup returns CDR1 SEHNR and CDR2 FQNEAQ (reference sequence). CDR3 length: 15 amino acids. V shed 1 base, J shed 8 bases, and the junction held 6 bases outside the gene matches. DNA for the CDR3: TGTGCCAGCAGCTTAGTTGCGGGAGGGGGTGATGAGCAGTTCTTC. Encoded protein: CASSLVAGGGDEQFF.

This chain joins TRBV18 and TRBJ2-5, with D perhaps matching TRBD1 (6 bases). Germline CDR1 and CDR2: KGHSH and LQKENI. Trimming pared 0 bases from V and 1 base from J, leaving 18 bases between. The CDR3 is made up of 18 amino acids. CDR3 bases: TGTGCCAGCTCACCACCGTTTATAGGACCCAGGGGCCAAGAGACCCAGTACTTC. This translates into CASSPPFIGPRGQETQYF.

The CDR3 region has the DNA TGTGCCAGCTCACTCGGACTAGCGGGAGATCCGCCAGAGACCCAGTACTTC. It codes for CASSLGLAGDPPETQYF. J is TRBJ2-5 and V is TRBV18; TRBD2 aligns across 13 bases. V dropped 4 bases and J dropped 4; count of bases not matched to a gene: 9. Germline assignment: CDR1 KGHSH and CDR2 LQKENI. The CDR3 length is 17 residues.

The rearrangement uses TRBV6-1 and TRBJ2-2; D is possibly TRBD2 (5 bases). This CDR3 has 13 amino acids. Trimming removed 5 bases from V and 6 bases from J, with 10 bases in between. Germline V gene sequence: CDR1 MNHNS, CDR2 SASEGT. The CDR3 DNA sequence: TGTGCCAGCAGTTTTGACGGGGCCGGGGAGCTGTTTTTT. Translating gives CASSFDGAGELFF.

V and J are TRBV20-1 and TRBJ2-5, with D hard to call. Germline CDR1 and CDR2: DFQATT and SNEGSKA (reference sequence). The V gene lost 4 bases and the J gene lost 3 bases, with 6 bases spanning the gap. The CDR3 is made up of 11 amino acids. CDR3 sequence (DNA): TGCAGTGCTAAGCCTAAAGAGACCCAGTACTTC. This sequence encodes CSAKPKETQYF.

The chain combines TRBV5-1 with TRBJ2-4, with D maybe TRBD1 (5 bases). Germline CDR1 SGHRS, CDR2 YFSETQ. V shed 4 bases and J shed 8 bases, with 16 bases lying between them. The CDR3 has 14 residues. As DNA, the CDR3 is TGCGCCAGCAGCATAGGCGACTTGGGGCACATTCAGTACTTC. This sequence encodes CASSIGDLGHIQYF.

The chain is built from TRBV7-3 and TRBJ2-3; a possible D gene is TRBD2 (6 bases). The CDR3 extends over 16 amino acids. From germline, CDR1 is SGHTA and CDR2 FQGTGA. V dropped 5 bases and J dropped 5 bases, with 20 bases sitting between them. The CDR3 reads CASSPAGRTAGDTQYF. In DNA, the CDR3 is TGTGCCAGCAGCCCCGCGGGGCGGACCGCTGGAGATACGCAGTATTTT. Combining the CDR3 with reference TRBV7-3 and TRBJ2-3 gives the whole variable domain GAGVSQTPSNKVTEKGKYVELRCDPISGHTALYWYRQSLGQGPEFLIYFQGTGAADDSGLPNDRFFAVRPEGSVSTLKIQRTERGDSAVYLCASSPAGRTAGDTQYFGPGTRLTVL.

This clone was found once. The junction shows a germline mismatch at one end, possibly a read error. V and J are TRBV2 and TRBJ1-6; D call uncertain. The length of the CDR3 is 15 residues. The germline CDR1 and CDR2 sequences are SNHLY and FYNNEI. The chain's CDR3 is CASREAGSYNSPLHF. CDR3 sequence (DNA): TGTGCCAGCAGAGAAGCCGGCTCCTATAATTCACCCCTCCACTTT.

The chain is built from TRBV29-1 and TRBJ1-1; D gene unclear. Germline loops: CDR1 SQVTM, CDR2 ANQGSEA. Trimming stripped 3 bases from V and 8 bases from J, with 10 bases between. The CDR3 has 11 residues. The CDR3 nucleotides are TGCAGCGTTGACAGAGGCACAGAAGCTTTCTTT. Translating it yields CSVDRGTEAFF.

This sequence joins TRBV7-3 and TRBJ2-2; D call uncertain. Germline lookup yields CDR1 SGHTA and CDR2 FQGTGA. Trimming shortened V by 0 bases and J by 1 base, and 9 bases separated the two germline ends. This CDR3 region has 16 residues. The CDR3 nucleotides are TGTGCCAGCAGCTTAACCAGCGCTCAGAACACCGGGGAGCTGTTTTTT. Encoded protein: CASSLTSAQNTGELFF.

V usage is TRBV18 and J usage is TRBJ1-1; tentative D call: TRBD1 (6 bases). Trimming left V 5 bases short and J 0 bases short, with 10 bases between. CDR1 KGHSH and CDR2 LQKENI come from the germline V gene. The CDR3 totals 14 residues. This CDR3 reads CASSGTMMNTEAFF. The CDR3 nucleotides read TGTGCCAGCTCAGGGACAATGATGAACACTGAAGCTTTCTTT.

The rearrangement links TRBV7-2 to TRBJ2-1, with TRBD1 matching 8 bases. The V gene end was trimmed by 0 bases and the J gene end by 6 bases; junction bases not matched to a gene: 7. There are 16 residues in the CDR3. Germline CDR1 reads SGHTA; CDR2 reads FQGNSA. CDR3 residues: CASSLASQGARNEQFF. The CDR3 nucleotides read TGTGCCAGCAGCTTAGCGAGCCAGGGGGCGCGCAATGAGCAGTTCTTC.

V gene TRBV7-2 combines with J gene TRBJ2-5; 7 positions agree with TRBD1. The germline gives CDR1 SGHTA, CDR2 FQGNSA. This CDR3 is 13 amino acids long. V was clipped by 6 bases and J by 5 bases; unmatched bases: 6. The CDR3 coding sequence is TGTGCCAGCAGTGTGAGGGGGCCGGAGACCCAGTACTTC. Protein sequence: CASSVRGPETQYF.

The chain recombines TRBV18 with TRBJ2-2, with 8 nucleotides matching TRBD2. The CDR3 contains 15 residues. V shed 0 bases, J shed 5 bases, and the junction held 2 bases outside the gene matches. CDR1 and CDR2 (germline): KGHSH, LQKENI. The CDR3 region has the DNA TGTGCCAGCTCACCACCATTAGCGGGAACCGGGGAGCTGTTTTTT. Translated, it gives CASSPPLAGTGELFF.

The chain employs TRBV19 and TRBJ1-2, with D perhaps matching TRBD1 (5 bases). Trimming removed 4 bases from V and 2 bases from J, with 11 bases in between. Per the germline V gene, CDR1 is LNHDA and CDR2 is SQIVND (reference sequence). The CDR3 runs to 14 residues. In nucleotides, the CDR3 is TGTGCCAGTAGTACGGGACTCCAGAACTATGGCTACACCTTC. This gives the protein CASSTGLQNYGYTF.